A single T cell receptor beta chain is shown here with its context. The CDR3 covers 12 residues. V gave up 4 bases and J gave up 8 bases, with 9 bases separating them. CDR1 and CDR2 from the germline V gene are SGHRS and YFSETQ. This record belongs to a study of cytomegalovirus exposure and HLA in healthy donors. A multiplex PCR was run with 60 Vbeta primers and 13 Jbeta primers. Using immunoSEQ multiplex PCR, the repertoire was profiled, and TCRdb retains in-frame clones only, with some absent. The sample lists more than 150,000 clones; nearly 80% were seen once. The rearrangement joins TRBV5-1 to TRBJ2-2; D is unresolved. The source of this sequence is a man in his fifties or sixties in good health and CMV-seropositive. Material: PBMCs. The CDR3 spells CASSLPVGELFF. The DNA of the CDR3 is TGCGCCAGCAGCCTCCCAGTAGGGGAGCTGTTTTTT.